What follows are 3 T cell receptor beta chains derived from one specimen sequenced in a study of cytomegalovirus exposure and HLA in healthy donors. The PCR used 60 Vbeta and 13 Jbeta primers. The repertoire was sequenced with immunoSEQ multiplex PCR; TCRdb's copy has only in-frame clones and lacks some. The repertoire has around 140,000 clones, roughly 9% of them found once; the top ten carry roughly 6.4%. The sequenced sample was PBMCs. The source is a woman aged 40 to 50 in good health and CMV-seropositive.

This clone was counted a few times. The CDR3 loop reads CASSQDDRTYEQYF. Written as DNA, the CDR3 is TGTGCCAGCAGCCAAGATGACAGAACCTACGAGCAGTACTTC. The chain couples TRBV4-2 to TRBJ2-7, with D perhaps matching TRBD1 (5 bases). This CDR3 has 14 residues. Trimming stripped 0 bases from V and 2 bases from J, with 8 bases between. CDR1 is LGHNA, CDR2 YNFKEQ, per germline.

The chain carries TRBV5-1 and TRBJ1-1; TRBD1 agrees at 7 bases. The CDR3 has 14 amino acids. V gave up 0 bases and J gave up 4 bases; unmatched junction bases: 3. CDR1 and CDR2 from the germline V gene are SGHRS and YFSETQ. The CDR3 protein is CASSLDRGFTEAFF. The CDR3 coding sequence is TGCGCCAGCAGCTTGGACAGGGGTTTCACTGAAGCTTTCTTT.

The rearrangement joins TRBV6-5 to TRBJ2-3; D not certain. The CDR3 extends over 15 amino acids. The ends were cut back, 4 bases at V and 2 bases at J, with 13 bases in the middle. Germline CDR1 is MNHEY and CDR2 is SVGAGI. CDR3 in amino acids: CASSSPKQATDTQYF. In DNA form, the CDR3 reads TGTGCCAGCAGTTCCCCCAAGCAAGCCACAGATACGCAGTATTTT.